This T cell receptor beta chain was retrieved from a study of T cells in tuberculosis. Sorting used thawed, overnight-rested PBMC stained with anti-CD3, a viability dye and GMM-loaded CD1B tetramer. C32 glucose monomycolate from Rhodococcus equi was loaded onto the CD1B tetramers. This CDR3 has 13 residues. The ends were cut back, 3 bases at V and 1 base at J, with 8 bases in the middle. Germline V gene sequence: CDR1 SGHKS, CDR2 YYEKEE (reference sequence). TCRdb's table, derived via immunoSEQ multiplex PCR, lists solely in-frame clones and lacks some. The sample records tens of thousands of clones, 80% to 85% being singletons.

J is TRBJ2-7 and V is TRBV5-5, with D maybe TRBD1 (5 bases). The sample consisted of CD1b-GMM tetramer-negative cells sorted from PBMCs. The origin of this receptor is an adult woman with latent tuberculosis. The chain's CDR3 is CASSYQGSYEQYF. CDR3 DNA: TGTGCCAGCAGCTACCAGGGTTCCTACGAGCAGTACTTC.